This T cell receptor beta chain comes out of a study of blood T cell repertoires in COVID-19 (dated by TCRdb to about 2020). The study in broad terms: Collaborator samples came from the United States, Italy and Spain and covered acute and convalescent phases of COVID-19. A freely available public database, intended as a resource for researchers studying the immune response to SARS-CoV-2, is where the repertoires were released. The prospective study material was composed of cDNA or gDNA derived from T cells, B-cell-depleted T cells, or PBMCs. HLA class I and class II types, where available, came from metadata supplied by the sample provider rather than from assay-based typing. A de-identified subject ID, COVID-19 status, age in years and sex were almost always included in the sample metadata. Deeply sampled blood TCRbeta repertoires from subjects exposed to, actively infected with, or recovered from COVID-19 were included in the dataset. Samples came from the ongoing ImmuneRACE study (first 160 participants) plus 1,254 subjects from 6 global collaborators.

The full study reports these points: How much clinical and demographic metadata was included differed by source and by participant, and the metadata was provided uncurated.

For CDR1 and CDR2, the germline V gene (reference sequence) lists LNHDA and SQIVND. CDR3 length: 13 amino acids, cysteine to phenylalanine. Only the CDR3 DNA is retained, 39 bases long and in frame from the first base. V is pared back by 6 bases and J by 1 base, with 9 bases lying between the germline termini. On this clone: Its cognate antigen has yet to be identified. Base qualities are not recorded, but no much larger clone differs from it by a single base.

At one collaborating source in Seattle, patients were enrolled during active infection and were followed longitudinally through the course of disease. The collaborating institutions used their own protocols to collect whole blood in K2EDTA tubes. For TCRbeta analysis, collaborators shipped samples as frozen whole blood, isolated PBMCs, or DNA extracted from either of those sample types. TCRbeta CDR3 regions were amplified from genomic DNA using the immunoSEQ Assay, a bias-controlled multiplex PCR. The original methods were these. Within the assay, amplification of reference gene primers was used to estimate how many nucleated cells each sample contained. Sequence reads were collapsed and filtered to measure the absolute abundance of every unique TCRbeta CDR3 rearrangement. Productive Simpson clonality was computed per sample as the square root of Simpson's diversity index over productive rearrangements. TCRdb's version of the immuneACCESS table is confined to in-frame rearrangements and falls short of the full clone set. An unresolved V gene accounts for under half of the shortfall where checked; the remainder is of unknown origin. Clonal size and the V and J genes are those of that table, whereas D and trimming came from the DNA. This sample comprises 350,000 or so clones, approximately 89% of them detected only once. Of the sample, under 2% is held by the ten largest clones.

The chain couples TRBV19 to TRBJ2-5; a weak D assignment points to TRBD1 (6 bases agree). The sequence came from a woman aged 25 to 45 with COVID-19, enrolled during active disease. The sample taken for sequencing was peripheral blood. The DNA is TGTGCCAGTAGCAACAGGGCCCAAGAGACCCAGTACTTC. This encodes CASSNRAQETQYF. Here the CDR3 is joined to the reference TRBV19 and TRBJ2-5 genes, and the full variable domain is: DGGITQSPKYLFRKEGQNVTLSCEQNLNHDAMYWYRQDPGQGLRLIYYSQIVNDFQKGDIAEGYSVSREKKESFPLTVTSAQKNPTAFYLCASSNRAQETQYFGPGTRLLVL.